The 25 T cell receptor beta chains below all came from one sample that was sequenced in a study of T cell changes during pregnancy in multiple sclerosis. Assay: immunoSEQ multiplex PCR; the TCRdb copy retains only in-frame clones and omits some. Of about 39,000 clones listed, 91% are singletons. The sample was CD4+ T cells from peripheral blood mononuclear cells, taken after pregnancy. These receptors came from a female donor in good health, enrolled as a control in a pregnancy study.

V gene TRBV6-1 combines with J gene TRBJ1-1, with D perhaps TRBD1 (5 bases). CDR3 length: 12 amino acids. Germline V gene data show CDR1 as MNHNS and CDR2 as SASEGT. V dropped 5 bases and J dropped 8 bases, with 12 bases sitting between them. The CDR3 spells CASSPLRGEAFF. CDR3 DNA: TGTGCCAGCAGTCCACTTAGGGGAGAAGCTTTCTTT.

The V and J genes are TRBV7-8 and TRBJ2-7, with D perhaps TRBD2 (7 bases). CDR3 length: 18 amino acids. Trimming shortened V by 1 base and J by 6 bases, and 25 bases separated the two germline ends. CDR1 SGHVS and CDR2 FQNEAQ come from the germline V gene. CDR3 DNA sequence: TGTGCCAGCAGCTTAGAAGGGGGGCGACTAGCCAAACTGGTCGAGCAGTACTTC. Encoded protein: CASSLEGGRLAKLVEQYF.

The genes are TRBV30 and TRBJ2-7, with a possible D match to TRBD2 (6 bases). Trimming removed 2 bases at V and 4 bases at J, with 21 bases between. This CDR3 is 16 amino acids long. Germline V lookup: CDR1 GTSNPN, CDR2 SVGIG (reference sequence). CDR3 bases: TGTGCCTGGAGTCCTCCTTTAGGTAGAGGGAGGTACGAGCAGTACTTC. Protein: CAWSPPLGRGRYEQYF.

V usage is TRBV6-4 and J usage is TRBJ1-4; D is ambiguous. This CDR3 region has 13 residues. The germline gives CDR1 MRHNA, CDR2 SNTAGT. The V and J ends lost 5 bases and 8 bases respectively, with 12 bases between them. CDR3 protein: CASSRGLGEKLFF. DNA for the CDR3: TGTGCCAGCAGTAGAGGGCTTGGGGAAAAACTGTTTTTT.

This chain uses TRBV6-6 with TRBJ1-1; tentative D call: TRBD1 (5 bases). This CDR3 region has 15 residues. The germline V gene encodes CDR1 MNHNY and CDR2 SVGAGI (reference sequence). V lost 0 bases, J lost 3 bases, and 11 bases lay in between. This CDR3 reads CASSYSWGADTEAFF. The CDR3 DNA follows: TGTGCCAGCAGTTACTCTTGGGGCGCGGACACTGAAGCTTTCTTT.

This clone was seen a handful of times. This chain uses TRBV27 with TRBJ2-1, with TRBD2 identical over 7 bases. The CDR3 extends over 14 amino acids. V lost 4 bases to trimming and J lost 6 bases; unmatched junction nucleotides: 6. Looked up from germline, CDR1 is MNHEY and CDR2 is SMNVEV (reference sequence). CDR3 residues: CASSSGLNGNEQFF. In DNA form, the CDR3 reads TGTGCCAGCAGTTCGGGACTAAATGGCAATGAGCAGTTCTTC.

This chain joins TRBV6-1 and TRBJ1-2; D gene uncertain. Trimming took off 7 bases at V and 4 bases at J, with 19 bases between the two ends. Per the germline V gene, CDR1 is MNHNS and CDR2 is SASEGT. This CDR3 spans 15 amino acids. CDR3 DNA: TGTGCCAGCACAAGTGTGGGGAACGCGGGCTATGGCTACACCTTC. Protein sequence: CASTSVGNAGYGYTF.

This clone was seen once. The chain is built from TRBV10-3 and TRBJ2-2; 9 bases match TRBD1. Germline CDR1 ENHRY, CDR2 SYGVKD. Trimming cost V 4 bases and J 5 bases; bases outside gene matches: 2. There are 14 residues in the CDR3. The CDR3: CAISGDRGTGELFF. CDR3 bases: TGTGCCATCAGTGGTGACAGGGGGACCGGGGAGCTGTTTTTT.

The chain couples TRBV5-4 to TRBJ2-1, with 10 bases aligning to TRBD2. J gave up 4 bases and V 5 bases, and 9 bases lay outside the gene matches. The CDR3 contains 16 residues. Germline V gene lookup returns CDR1 SGHNT and CDR2 YYREEE (reference sequence). The CDR3 DNA reads as TGTGCCAGCAGTGGGGGACTAGCGAGGGGTTACAATGAGCAGTTCTTC. Protein sequence: CASSGGLARGYNEQFF.

J is TRBJ2-7 and V is TRBV5-1, with D perhaps matching TRBD1 (5 bases). The CDR3 contains 13 residues. Trimming took off 4 bases at V and 4 bases at J, with 12 bases between the two ends. Per germline, CDR1 SGHRS and CDR2 YFSETQ. CDR3 sequence reads: CASSILQGYEQYF. The DNA of the CDR3 is TGCGCCAGCAGCATTCTGCAGGGATACGAGCAGTACTTC.

This chain connects TRBV27 to TRBJ1-6; D is undetermined. In germline, CDR1 is MNHEY, CDR2 SMNVEV (reference sequence). V lost 3 bases and J lost 9, with 6 bases in between. The CDR3 is 12 residues long. For the CDR3, the DNA is TGTGCCAGCAGTTTTAAGCGTTCACCCCTCCACTTT. Translation gives CASSFKRSPLHF.

The V call is TRBV4-1, the J call TRBJ2-7; 9 bases are a match to TRBD2. The V gene's germline CDR1 is MGHRA and CDR2 YSYEKL. The CDR3 sequence is 16 residues long. With 0 bases clipped from V and 0 bases from J, the junction kept 3 bases outside the gene matches. CDR3 nucleotide sequence: TGCGCCAGCAGCCAAGATCCGCGGGGGGGCTCCTACGAGCAGTACTTC. This sequence encodes CASSQDPRGGSYEQYF.

This rearrangement joins TRBV2 to TRBJ1-5; TRBD1 agrees at 8 bases. Losses at the gene ends were 3 bases for V and 1 base for J; bases not matched to a gene: 2. Germline V CDR1 and CDR2: SNHLY, FYNNEI. The CDR3 is 15 amino acids. The chain's CDR3 is CASSEDRASNQPQHF. The CDR3 nucleotides are TGTGCCAGCAGTGAGGACAGGGCGAGCAATCAGCCCCAGCATTTT.

The rearrangement uses TRBV4-1 and TRBJ2-3, with D maybe TRBD2 (5 bases). Per germline, CDR1 MGHRA and CDR2 YSYEKL. There are 15 residues in the CDR3. With 5 bases removed from V and 4 bases from J, the gap between germline ends came to 16 bases. CDR3 DNA: TGCGCCAGCAGCAGAATCGGAGGCAGGTCAGATACGCAGTATTTT. Translating gives CASSRIGGRSDTQYF.

The chain links TRBV5-1 to TRBJ2-1; 7 bases match TRBD2. Germline-derived CDR1 and CDR2 are SGHRS and YFSETQ. The CDR3 is made up of 15 amino acids. The V and J ends lost 2 bases and 0 bases, in that order; junction bases with no gene match: 2. The CDR3 region has the DNA TGCGCCAGCAGCTTAGCGGGGAGCTCCTACAATGAGCAGTTCTTC. The encoded protein is CASSLAGSSYNEQFF. The full variable domain, in which reference TRBV5-1 and TRBJ2-1 provide the parts outside the CDR3, is KAGVTQTPRYLIKTRGQQVTLSCSPISGHRSVSWYQQTPGQGLQFLFEYFSETQRNKGNFPGRFSGRQFSNSRSEMNVSTLELGDSALYLCASSLAGSSYNEQFFGPGTRLTVL.

The chain has TRBV28 and TRBJ2-7; 7 nucleotides match TRBD2. Germline V gives CDR1 MDHEN, CDR2 SYDVKM. This CDR3 comprises 16 residues. V gave up 5 bases and J gave up 2 bases; unmatched junction bases: 12. The CDR3 DNA follows: TGTGCCAGCAGTATCATCTGGACTAGATCCGCCTACGAGCAGTACTTC. Its translation: CASSIIWTRSAYEQYF.

The rearrangement joins TRBV30 to TRBJ1-1; perhaps TRBD1 as D (6 bases). This CDR3 has 16 amino acids. CDR1 is GTSNPN and CDR2 is SVGIG in the germline V gene (reference sequence). Trimming cost V 2 bases and J 2 bases, with 18 bases left between them. The CDR3 region is CAWSPQGRAPNTEAFF. CDR3 DNA sequence: TGTGCCTGGAGTCCCCAGGGGCGCGCCCCCAACACTGAAGCTTTCTTT.

V gene TRBV29-1 combines with J gene TRBJ1-5; no definite D call. The CDR3 spans 17 residues. Trimming removed 4 bases at V and 1 base at J, with 20 bases between. CDR1 SQVTM and CDR2 ANQGSEA come from the germline V gene. In DNA form, the CDR3 reads TGCAGCGTTGGACTGAGCGGAACTAGCTCCAGCAATCAGCCCCAGCATTTT. This codes for CSVGLSGTSSSNQPQHF.

The rearrangement uses TRBV15 and TRBJ2-5; maybe TRBD1 (7 bases). V was clipped by 3 bases and J by 4 bases, with 12 bases between them. The CDR3 runs 14 residues. Germline assignment: CDR1 LNHNV and CDR2 YYDKDF (reference sequence). CDR3 in amino acids: CATSRRQGGETQYF. The DNA for the CDR3 is TGTGCCACCAGCAGGCGACAGGGAGGAGAGACCCAGTACTTC.

This chain joins TRBV18 and TRBJ2-5; possibly TRBD1 for D (5 bases). CDR1 is KGHSH, CDR2 LQKENI, per germline. V gave up 6 bases and J gave up 0 bases, with 14 bases separating them. The CDR3 is made up of 15 amino acids. The DNA for the CDR3 is TGTGCCAGCTCGCTACTTCAGGGTTACCAAGAGACCCAGTACTTC. This sequence encodes CASSLLQGYQETQYF.

The V and J genes are TRBV9 and TRBJ1-1; D is uncertain. Trimming pared 0 bases from V and 3 bases from J, leaving 6 bases between. Per the germline V gene, CDR1 is SGDLS and CDR2 is YYNGEE. CDR3 size: 13 residues. The CDR3: CASSVAVYTEAFF. DNA of the CDR3: TGTGCCAGCAGCGTAGCTGTTTACACTGAAGCTTTCTTT.

The genes are TRBV18 and TRBJ2-7, with D possibly being TRBD2 (6 bases). Germline CDR1 reads KGHSH; CDR2 reads LQKENI. V gave up 5 bases and J gave up 4 bases, with 9 bases separating them. This CDR3 is built from 12 residues. The CDR3 DNA reads TGTGCCAGCTCAAGGGACTCATACGAGCAGTACTTC. It codes for CASSRDSYEQYF.

The J gene is TRBJ2-7, the V gene TRBV29-1; 12 bases are a match to TRBD1. The V gene end was trimmed by 4 bases and the J gene end by 5 bases; junction bases not matched to a gene: 3. This CDR3 has 13 residues. Germline assignment: CDR1 SQVTM and CDR2 ANQGSEA. The CDR3 nucleotides read TGCAGCGTTGGGGGACAGGGGGCCCACGAGCAGTACTTC. It yields the protein CSVGGQGAHEQYF.

The rearrangement uses TRBV5-1 and TRBJ2-3; weak D call: TRBD1 (6 bases). The CDR3 consists of 14 residues. Germline-derived CDR1 and CDR2 are SGHRS and YFSETQ. Deletions cut 0 bases from V and 4 bases from J, with 9 bases between. The CDR3: CASSLGQGSDTQYF. Written as DNA, the CDR3 is TGCGCCAGCAGCTTGGGGCAGGGGTCAGATACGCAGTATTTT. Combining the CDR3 with reference TRBV5-1 and TRBJ2-3 gives the whole variable domain KAGVTQTPRYLIKTRGQQVTLSCSPISGHRSVSWYQQTPGQGLQFLFEYFSETQRNKGNFPGRFSGRQFSNSRSEMNVSTLELGDSALYLCASSLGQGSDTQYFGPGTRLTVL.

The chain combines TRBV7-9 with TRBJ1-3; 7 positions match TRBD1. The CDR3 covers 14 residues. The germline V gene encodes CDR1 SEHNR and CDR2 FQNEAQ (reference sequence). Trimming took 3 bases from V and 11 from J; bases not matched to a gene: 10. CDR3 region: CASSLSQGINPIYF. The DNA of the CDR3 is TGTGCCAGCAGCTTGTCACAGGGGATTAACCCCATATATTTT.